Detailed here is one T cell receptor beta chain. The antigen remains unidentified. The data are from a study of chemoradiotherapy in HPV16-positive cancers. Study-level information: Candidate HPV-specific clones and shared TCR motifs came from a couple of HPV16-positive patients. General study results and limits: Candidate HPV-specific clones and E7-related TCR motifs grew in tumor during treatment.

The assay was immunoSEQ multiplex PCR, and TCRdb's table has in-frame clones only and misses some. The sample records approximately 16,000 clones, 80% to 90% being singletons. The CDR3 spans 15 residues. CDR1 is LNHDA, CDR2 SQIVND, per germline (reference sequence). Between the trimmed V and J ends, which lost 4 bases and 3 bases, there was a span of 12 bases. The sample in question was blood, obtained from a patient who underwent chemoradiotherapy. The chain carries TRBV19 and TRBJ2-2; TRBD2 is a possible D gene (6 bases). This sequence originates from a human donor with HPV-associated anogenital cancer. CDR3: CASSRGTAYTGELFF. The CDR3 bases are TGTGCCAGTAGTAGAGGGACTGCCTACACCGGGGAGCTGTTTTTT.